Listed below are T cell receptor beta chains from one sample, sequenced in a study of tumor-infiltrating lymphocytes in glioblastoma multiforme. TCRdb re-called the multiplex PCR reads through MiXCR, storing one row per CDR3 protein. Of nearly 15,000 distinct CDR3 sequences listed, 60% to 75% are singletons. The sample comprised brain tumor tissue. Source of these receptors: a male donor with glioblastoma. CDR3s include the opening cysteine and the closing phenylalanine or tryptophan. Each record gives: V gene, J gene, clone size, D gene, CDR3 protein, CDR3 DNA. The D gene is left open where the match is weak. The size entry is marked missing in some rows and otherwise reads once, few, many or a size class.

>TRBV11-2|TRBJ1-4|NA|TRBD1
CASSLGTGEFEKLFF
TGTGCCAGCAGCTTAGGGACAGGGGAGTTTGAAAAACTGTTTTTT
>TRBV28|TRBJ2-3|NA|TRBD1
CASSLDRGLADTQYF
TGTGCCAGCAGTTTGGACAGGGGGCTGGCAGATACGCAGTATTTT
>TRBV20-1|TRBJ2-3|NA|NA
CRAGWLSTDTQYF
TGCAGAGCAGGATGGCTTAGCACAGATACGCAGTATTTT
>TRBV6-1|TRBJ1-1|NA|NA
CASSEKPSFRNEAFF
TGTGCCAGCAGTGAAAAACCCTCCTTCAGGAATGAAGCTTTCTTT
>TRBV10-3|TRBJ2-1|many|TRBD2
CAISEWDYMSYNEQFF
TGTGCCATCAGTGAGTGGGACTACATGTCCTACAATGAGCAGTTCTTC
>TRBV29-1|TRBJ2-7|NA|TRBD2
CSTAGLAGGYEQYF
TGCAGCACCGCAGGGCTAGCGGGGGGCTACGAGCAGTACTTC
>TRBV6-5|TRBJ2-7|NA|NA
CASSRTGSGYEQYF
TGTGCCAGCAGTCGTACAGGTTCGGGTTACGAGCAGTACTTC
>TRBV20-1|TRBJ1-6|NA|NA
CSARGGSVNSPLHF
TGCAGTGCTAGAGGGGGTTCCGTGAATTCACCCCTCCACTTT
>TRBV29-1|TRBJ2-5|NA|TRBD2
CSLLRRENIGETQYF
TGCAGCCTTCTTAGGCGGGAGAACATTGGGGAGACCCAGTACTTC
>TRBV29-1|TRBJ2-3|few|TRBD2
CSVRSSGMSTDTQYF
TGCAGCGTACGCTCAAGCGGGATGAGCACAGATACGCAGTATTTT
>TRBV20-1|TRBJ2-7|once|TRBD2
CCARGLAGGLYEQQF
TGCTGTGCTAGAGGGCTAGCGGGAGGGTTGTACGAGCAGCAGTTC
>TRBV11-2|TRBJ2-1|once|NA
CASSLDRINEQFF
TGTGCCAGCAGCTTAGATAGAATAAATGAGCAGTTCTTC
>TRBV29-1|TRBJ2-7|NA|TRBD1
CSVEPGQGANEQYF
TGCAGCGTAGAACCGGGACAGGGGGCCAACGAGCAGTACTTC
>TRBV4-3|TRBJ2-7|few|NA
CASSQDYRERNEQYF
TGCGCCAGCAGCCAAGACTACAGGGAGCGGAACGAGCAGTACTTC
>TRBV11-2|TRBJ2-2|once|NA
CASSSRDQGHNTGKLFF
TGTGCCAGCAGCTCGAGGGATCAGGGTCACAACACCGGGAAGCTGTTTTTT
>TRBV29-1|TRBJ2-2|NA|TRBD1
CSEDRPHRTGELFF
TGCAGCGAGGACAGGCCTCACAGGACCGGGGAGCTGTTTTTT
>TRBV29-1|TRBJ2-1|NA|NA
CSVEDTSYNEQFF
TGCAGCGTTGAGGATACCTCCTACAATGAGCAGTTCTTC
>TRBV5-4|TRBJ2-3|once|NA
CASSLEGRGGDTQYF
TGTGCCAGCAGCTTGGAGGGAAGGGGTGGAGATACGCAGTATTTT
>TRBV10-3|TRBJ2-2|NA|NA
CAISAGTGYTGELFF
TGTGCCATCAGTGCCGGGACTGGCTACACCGGGGAGCTGTTTTTT
>TRBV11-2|TRBJ2-3|NA|NA
CASSLLAGKKRSIF
NA
>TRBV10-3|TRBJ1-2|few|NA
CAISEVGYGYTF
TGTGCCATCAGTGAGGTCGGCTATGGCTACACCTTC
>TRBV12-3/TRBV12-4|TRBJ2-7|NA|TRBD2
CASSLGGSRADEQYF
TGTGCCAGCAGTTTGGGCGGGAGCCGAGCGGATGAGCAGTACTTC
>TRBV6-2/TRBV6-3|TRBJ1-1|once|NA
CASSYRWDTEAFF
TGTGCCAGCAGTTACCGGTGGGACACTGAAGCTTTCTTT
>TRBV7-9|TRBJ2-7|NA|NA
CASSLGPAKDYEQYF
TGTGCCAGCAGCTTAGGTCCAGCAAAAGACTACGAGCAGTACTTC
>TRBV11-2|TRBJ2-1|NA|TRBD1
CASSRGQGRYNEQFF
TGTGCCAGCAGCCGAGGACAGGGACGCTACAATGAGCAGTTCTTC
>TRBV20-1|TRBJ1-2|NA|TRBD1
CSARDNRDRVNGHTF
TGCAGTGCTAGAGATAATCGTGACAGGGTAAATGGCCACACATTC
>TRBV29-1|TRBJ2-3|NA|NA
CSARGPGSTDTQYF
TGCAGCGCTCGCGGACCAGGCAGCACAGATACCCAGTATTTT
>TRBV11-2|TRBJ1-2|NA|NA
CASSLDAAGYGYTF
TGTGCCAGCAGCTTAGATGCCGCCGGCTATGGCTACACCTTC
>TRBV11-1|TRBJ2-4|few|NA
CASSLGPPNIQYF
TGTGCCAGCAGTCTGGGCCCTCCAAACATTCAGTACTTC
>TRBV20-1|TRBJ2-7|NA|TRBD2
CSAMGVAGGLYEQYF
TGCAGTGCTATGGGGGTAGCGGGAGGGTTGTACGAGCAGTACTTC
>TRBV11-2|TRBJ2-2|NA|TRBD1
CASTRRQGYGTGELYF
TGTGCCAGCACCCGCCGACAGGGCTATGGCACCGGGGAGCTGTATTTT
>TRBV20-1|TRBJ1-6|NA|NA
CSDRGRGSVNSPLHF
TGCAGTGATAGAGGGCGGGGCTCCGTGAATTCACCCCTCCACTTC
>TRBV28|TRBJ2-1|medium-sized|TRBD2
CASKTRTSGRIEQFF
TGTGCCAGCAAAACAAGGACTAGCGGGAGGATTGAGCAGTTCTTC
>TRBV11-2|TRBJ1-1|few|NA
CASSLGTVNTEAFF
TGTGCCAGCAGCTTAGGGACAGTGAACACTGAAGCTTTCTTT
>TRBV6-2/TRBV6-3|TRBJ2-1|NA|NA
CASSTGFYNEQFF
TGTGCCAGCAGTACAGGGTTCTACAATGAGCAGTTCTTC
>TRBV5-8|TRBJ2-2|NA|TRBD2
CAGSLTGRGTGELFF
TGTGCCGGTAGCTTGACCGGGAGGGGGACCGGGGAGCTGTTTTTT
>TRBV20-1|TRBJ2-3|NA|TRBD2
CSATSTGGPTDTQYF
TGCAGTGCTACCTCAACGGGAGGGCCAACAGATACGCAGTATTTT
>TRBV20-1|TRBJ2-1|NA|NA
CSARLSSRRAGNEQSF
TGCAGTGCTAGATTGTCTAGCCGGAGGGCTGGGAATGAGCAGTCCTTC
>TRBV11-3|TRBJ2-7|once|NA
CASSLDGAYEQYF
TGTGCCAGCAGCTTAGACGGAGCCTACGAGCAGTACTTC
>TRBV20-1|TRBJ1-5|medium-sized|NA
CSARPLGSVNQPQHF
TGCAGTGCTAGGCCCCTAGGGTCTGTCAATCAGCCCCAGCATTTT
>TRBV4-1|TRBJ2-7|NA|NA
CASSQDRLGTSMGGEQYF
TGCGCCAGCAGCCAAGATCGGTTAGGAACTAGCATGGGCGGAGAGCAGTACTTC
>TRBV20-1|TRBJ2-7|NA|TRBD1
CSATRTGFNEQYF
TGCAGTGCTACTAGGACAGGGTTCAACGAGCAGTACTTC
>TRBV7-9|TRBJ1-1|NA|NA
CASSYSTVTGQKEAFF
TGTGCCAGCAGCTATTCTACGGTCACAGGACAAAAGGAAGCTTTCTTT
>TRBV11-2|TRBJ2-7|NA|TRBD2
CASTVPGLAVYEQYF
TGTGCCAGCACCGTACCGGGACTAGCGGTCTACGAGCAGTACTTC
>TRBV6-1|TRBJ1-5|NA|NA
CASSEPNQPQHF
TGTGCCAGCAGTGAACCCAATCAGCCCCAGCATTTT
>TRBV11-2|TRBJ1-6|NA|NA
CASSLDGRWSSYSSPLHF
TGTGCCAGCAGCTTAGATGGGCGGTGGAGCTCCTATAGTTCACCCCTCCACTTT
>TRBV10-3|TRBJ2-7|once|NA
CAIRPTSSYEQYF
TGTGCCATCAGGCCGACTAGTAGTTACGAGCAGTACTTC
>TRBV19|TRBJ2-7|NA|NA
CATRGSRGYEQYF
TGTGCCACCCGGGGGTCTAGGGGATACGAGCAGTACTTC
>TRBV11-3|TRBJ2-3|NA|NA
CASSFGSHRDTQYF
TGTGCCAGCAGCTTTGGGAGTCACAGAGATACCCAGTATTTT
>TRBV6-2/TRBV6-3|TRBJ2-1|NA|NA
CASSYYGRMFF
TGTGCCAGCAGTTACTACGGACGCATGTTCTTC
>TRBV10-1|TRBJ2-2|NA|NA
CASGEPGQNTGELFF
TGCGCCAGCGGTGAACCGGGACAGAACACCGGGGAGCTGTTTTTT
>TRBV10-1|TRBJ2-2|NA|NA
CACSGDSAGELFF
TGCGCCTGCAGTGGGGATAGCGCCGGGGAGCTGTTTTTT
>TRBV6-1|TRBJ2-1|NA|TRBD1
CASSEIGTGGRNEQFF
TGTGCCAGCAGTGAAATAGGGACAGGGGGGCGGAATGAGCAGTTCTTC
>TRBV11-2|TRBJ2-7|NA|NA
CASSFSSSFSYEQYF
TGTGCCAGCAGCTTTAGTTCATCGTTCTCCTACGAGCAGTACTTC
>TRBV4-2|TRBJ2-3|NA|TRBD2
CASSRIGLAGPTETQYF
TGTGCCAGCAGCCGGATCGGACTAGCGGGTCCCACAGAGACGCAGTATTTT
>TRBV29-1|TRBJ1-1|NA|TRBD1
CSVGTGGYTEAFF
TGCAGCGTGGGGACAGGGGGTTACACTGAAGCTTTCTTT
>TRBV20-1|TRBJ2-3|NA|NA
CGSSRDGCIADTQYF
TGCGGTTCGAGTCGGGACGGGTGTATCGCAGATACGCAGTATTTT
>TRBV6-1|TRBJ2-6|NA|NA
CARFYDPFFGASSGANVLTF
TGTGCCAGATTTTACGACCCCTTCTTCGGGGCCAGCTCTGGGGCCAACGTCCTGACTTTC